The following is a TCR beta chain sequence with its context. What it binds is not known. The data are from a study of blood T cells in healthy people across ages. Using a J-beta primer mix together with a sample-barcoded 5' primer, a second PCR was run for about 7 to 12 cycles. One entry per CDR3 protein results from TCRdb running MiXCR on the 5' RACE reads. The sample includes approximately 600,000 distinct CDR3 sequences, roughly 53% of them seen just once. Study results and limitations: Possibly, changes in expanded clonotypes were confounded because donor CMV status was unknown.

The CDR3 has 12 residues. Trimming shortened V by 4 bases and J by 2 bases, and 4 bases separated the two germline ends. Germline-derived CDR1 and CDR2 are KGHDR and SFDVKD. The chain employs TRBV24-1 and TRBJ1-2; D not certain. What was sequenced was blood. This receptor was obtained from a man aged 55 to 69 in good health. CDR3 sequence: CATSDQNYGYTF. The CDR3 bases are TGTGCCACCAGTGACCAAAACTATGGCTACACCTTC.